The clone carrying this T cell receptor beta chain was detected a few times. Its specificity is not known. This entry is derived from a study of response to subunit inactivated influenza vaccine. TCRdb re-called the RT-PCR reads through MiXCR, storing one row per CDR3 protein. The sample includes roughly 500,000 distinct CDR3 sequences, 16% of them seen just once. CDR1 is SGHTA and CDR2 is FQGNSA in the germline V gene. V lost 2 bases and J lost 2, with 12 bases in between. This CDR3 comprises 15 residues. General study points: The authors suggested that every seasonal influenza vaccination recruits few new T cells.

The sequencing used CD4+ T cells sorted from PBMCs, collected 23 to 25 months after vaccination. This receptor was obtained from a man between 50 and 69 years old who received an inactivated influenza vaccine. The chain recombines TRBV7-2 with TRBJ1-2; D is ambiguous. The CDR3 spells CASSLPGTGNYGYTF. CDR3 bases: TGTGCCAGCAGCTTACCGGGAACGGGGAACTATGGCTACACCTTC.